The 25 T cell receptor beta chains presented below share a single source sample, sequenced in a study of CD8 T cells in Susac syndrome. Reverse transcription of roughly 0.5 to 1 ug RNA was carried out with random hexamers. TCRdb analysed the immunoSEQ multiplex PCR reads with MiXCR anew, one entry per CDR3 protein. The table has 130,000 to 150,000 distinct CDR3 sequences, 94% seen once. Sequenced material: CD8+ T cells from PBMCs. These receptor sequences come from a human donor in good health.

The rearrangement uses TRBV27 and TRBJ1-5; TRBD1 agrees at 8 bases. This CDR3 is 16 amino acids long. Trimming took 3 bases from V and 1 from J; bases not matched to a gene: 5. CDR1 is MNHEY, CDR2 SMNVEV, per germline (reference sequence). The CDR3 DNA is TGTGCCAGCAGTTTGACGTGGACAGGGAGCAATCAGCCCCAGCATTTT. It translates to CASSLTWTGSNQPQHF.

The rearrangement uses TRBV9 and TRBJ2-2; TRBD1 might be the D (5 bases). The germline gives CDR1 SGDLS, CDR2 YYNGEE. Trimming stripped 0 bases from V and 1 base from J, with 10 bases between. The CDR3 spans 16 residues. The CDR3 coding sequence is TGTGCCAGCAGCGTAGATGTGACAGAGAACACCGGGGAGCTGTTTTTT. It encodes CASSVDVTENTGELFF.

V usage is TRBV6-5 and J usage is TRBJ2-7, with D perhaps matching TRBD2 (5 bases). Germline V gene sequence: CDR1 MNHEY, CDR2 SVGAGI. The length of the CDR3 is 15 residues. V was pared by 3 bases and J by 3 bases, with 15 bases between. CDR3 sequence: CASSYNVQRSYEQYF. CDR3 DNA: TGTGCCAGCAGTTATAACGTCCAGCGGAGCTACGAGCAGTACTTC.

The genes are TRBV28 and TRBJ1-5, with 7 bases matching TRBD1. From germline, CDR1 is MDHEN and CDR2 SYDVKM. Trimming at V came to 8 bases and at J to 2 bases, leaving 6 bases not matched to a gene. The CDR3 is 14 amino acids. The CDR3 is CASLLTGGNQPQHF. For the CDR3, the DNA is TGTGCCAGCCTCCTAACAGGGGGCAATCAGCCCCAGCATTTT. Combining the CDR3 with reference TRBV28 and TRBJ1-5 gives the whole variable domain DVKVTQSSRYLVKRTGEKVFLECVQDMDHENMFWYRQDPGLGLRLIYFSYDVKMKEKGDIPEGYSVSREKKERFSLILESASTNQTSMYLCASLLTGGNQPQHFGDGTRLSIL.

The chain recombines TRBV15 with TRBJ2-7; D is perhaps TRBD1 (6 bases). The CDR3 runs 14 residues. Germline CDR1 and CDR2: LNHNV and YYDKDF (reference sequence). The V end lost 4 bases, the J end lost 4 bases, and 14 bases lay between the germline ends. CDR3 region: CATSIHEQGYEQYF. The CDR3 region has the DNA TGTGCCACCAGCATCCATGAACAGGGTTACGAGCAGTACTTC. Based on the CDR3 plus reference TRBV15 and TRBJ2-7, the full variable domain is DAMVIQNPRYQVTQFGKPVTLSCSQTLNHNVMYWYQQKSSQAPKLLFHYYDKDFNNEADTPDNFQSRRPNTSFCFLDIRSPGLGDTAMYLCATSIHEQGYEQYFGPGTRLTVT.

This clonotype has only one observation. The CDR3: CSAATGWGGDTQYF. The CDR3 nucleotides read TGCAGTGCTGCCACAGGGTGGGGCGGGGATACGCAGTATTTT. The gene calls are TRBV20-1 and TRBJ2-3; TRBD1 might be the D (6 bases). Trimming pared 5 bases from V and 6 bases from J, leaving 18 bases between. The CDR3 is made up of 14 amino acids. CDR1 is DFQATT and CDR2 is SNEGSKA in the germline V gene (reference sequence).

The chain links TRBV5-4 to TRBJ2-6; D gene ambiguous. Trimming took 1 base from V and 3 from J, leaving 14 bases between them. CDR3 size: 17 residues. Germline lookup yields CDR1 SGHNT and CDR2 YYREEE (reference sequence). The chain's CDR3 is CASSLNHGEFGANVLTF. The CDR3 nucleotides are TGTGCCAGCAGCTTGAATCATGGAGAGTTTGGGGCCAACGTCCTGACTTTC.

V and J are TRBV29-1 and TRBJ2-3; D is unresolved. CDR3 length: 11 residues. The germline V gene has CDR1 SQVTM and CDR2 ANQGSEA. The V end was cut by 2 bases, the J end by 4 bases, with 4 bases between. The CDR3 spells CSVESSDTQYF. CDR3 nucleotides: TGCAGCGTTGAATCCTCAGATACGCAGTATTTT.

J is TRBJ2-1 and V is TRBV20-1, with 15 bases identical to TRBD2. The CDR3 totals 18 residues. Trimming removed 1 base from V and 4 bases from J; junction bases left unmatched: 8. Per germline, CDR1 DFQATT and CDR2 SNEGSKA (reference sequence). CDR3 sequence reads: CSARGGGLAGGKYNEQFF. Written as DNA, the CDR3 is TGCAGTGCTAGAGGGGGAGGACTAGCGGGAGGGAAGTACAATGAGCAGTTCTTC.

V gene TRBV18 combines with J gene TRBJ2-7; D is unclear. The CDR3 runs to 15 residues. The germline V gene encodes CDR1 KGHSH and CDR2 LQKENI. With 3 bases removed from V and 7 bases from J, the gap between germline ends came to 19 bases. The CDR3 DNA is TGTGCCAGCTCACCGGGGAAGAACTACTTTTGGGAGCAGTACTTC. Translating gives CASSPGKNYFWEQYF.

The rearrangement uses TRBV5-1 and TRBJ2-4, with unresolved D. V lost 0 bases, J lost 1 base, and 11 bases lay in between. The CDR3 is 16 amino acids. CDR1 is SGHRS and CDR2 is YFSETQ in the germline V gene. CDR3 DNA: TGCGCCAGCAGCTTGGGAGGTCCTTGGGCCAAAAACATTCAGTACTTC. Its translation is CASSLGGPWAKNIQYF.

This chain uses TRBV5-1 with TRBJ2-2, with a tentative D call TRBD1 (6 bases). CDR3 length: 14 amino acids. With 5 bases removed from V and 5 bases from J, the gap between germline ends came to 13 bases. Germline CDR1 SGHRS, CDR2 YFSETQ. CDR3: CASRPGQSTGELFF. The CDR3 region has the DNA TGCGCCAGCAGGCCGGGACAATCGACCGGGGAGCTGTTTTTT.

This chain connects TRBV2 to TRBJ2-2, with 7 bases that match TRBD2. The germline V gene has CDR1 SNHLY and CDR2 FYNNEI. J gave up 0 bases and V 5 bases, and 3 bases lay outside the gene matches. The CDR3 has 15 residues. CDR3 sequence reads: CASSRREANTGELFF. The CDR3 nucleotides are TGTGCCAGCAGTCGCCGGGAGGCGAACACCGGGGAGCTGTTTTTT.

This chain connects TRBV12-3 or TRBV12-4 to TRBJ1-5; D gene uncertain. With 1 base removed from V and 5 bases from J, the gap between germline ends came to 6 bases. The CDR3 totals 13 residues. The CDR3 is CASSLGRDQPQHF. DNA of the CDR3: TGTGCCAGCAGTTTAGGCCGTGATCAGCCCCAGCATTTT.

CDR3: CASSQPIYQETQYF. The CDR3 DNA follows: TGTGCCAGCAGCCAGCCGATTTACCAAGAGACCCAGTACTTC. V and J are TRBV13 and TRBJ2-5; D is uncertain. The CDR3 has 14 residues. Germline V CDR1 and CDR2: PRHDT, FYEKMQ (reference sequence). V gave up 5 bases and J gave up 0 bases, with 10 bases separating them.

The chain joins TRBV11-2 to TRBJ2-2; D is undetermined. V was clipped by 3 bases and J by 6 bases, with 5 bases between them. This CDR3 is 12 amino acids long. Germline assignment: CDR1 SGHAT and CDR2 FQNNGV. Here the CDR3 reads CASSLAPGELFF. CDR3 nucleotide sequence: TGTGCCAGCAGCTTGGCCCCCGGGGAGCTGTTTTTT.

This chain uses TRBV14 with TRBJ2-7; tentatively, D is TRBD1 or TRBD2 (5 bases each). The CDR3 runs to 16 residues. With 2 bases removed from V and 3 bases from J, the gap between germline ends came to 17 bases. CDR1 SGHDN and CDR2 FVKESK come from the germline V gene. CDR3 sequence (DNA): TGTGCCAGCAGCCAACTGACTGGGGGAGCCCACTACGAGCAGTACTTC. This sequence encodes CASSQLTGGAHYEQYF.

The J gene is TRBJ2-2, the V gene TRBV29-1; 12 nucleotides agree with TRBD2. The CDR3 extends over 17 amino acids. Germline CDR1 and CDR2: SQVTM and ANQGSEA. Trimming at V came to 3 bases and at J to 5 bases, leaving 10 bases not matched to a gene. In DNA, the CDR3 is TGCAGCGTTGATACTCTAGCGGGAGGGAGGGTAACCGGGGAGCTGTTTTTT. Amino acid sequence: CSVDTLAGGRVTGELFF.

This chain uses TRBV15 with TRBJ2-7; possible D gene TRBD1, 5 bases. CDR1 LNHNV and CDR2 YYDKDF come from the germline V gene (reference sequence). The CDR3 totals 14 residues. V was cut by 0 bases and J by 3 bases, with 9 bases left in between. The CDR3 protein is CATSREMGHYEQYF. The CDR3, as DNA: TGTGCCACCAGCAGAGAGATGGGGCACTACGAGCAGTACTTC.

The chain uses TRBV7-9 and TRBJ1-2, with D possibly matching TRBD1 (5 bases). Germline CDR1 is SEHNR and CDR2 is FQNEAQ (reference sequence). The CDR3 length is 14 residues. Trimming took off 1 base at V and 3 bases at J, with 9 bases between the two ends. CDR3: CASSLEQAHYGYTF. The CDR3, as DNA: TGTGCCAGCAGCTTAGAACAGGCCCACTATGGCTACACCTTC.

This CDR3 is CASSLVPGQGSGHGYTF. CDR3 bases: TGTGCCAGCAGTTTAGTCCCGGGACAGGGATCCGGCCATGGCTACACCTTC. V is TRBV27 and J is TRBJ1-2; 9 nucleotides line up with TRBD1. The CDR3 consists of 17 residues. The germline V gene encodes CDR1 MNHEY and CDR2 SMNVEV (reference sequence). With V trimmed by 2 bases and J by 6 bases, 13 bases remained unmatched.

The CDR3 DNA reads as TGTGCCACCAGCAGAGATGGCCCACCGGGGATTGGTGAGACCCAGTACTTC. This codes for CATSRDGPPGIGETQYF. The V call is TRBV15, the J call TRBJ2-5; tentative D call: TRBD2 (5 bases). The CDR3 loop spans 17 amino acids. Between the trimmed V and J ends, which lost 0 bases and 5 bases, there was a span of 19 bases. Germline loops: CDR1 LNHNV, CDR2 YYDKDF (reference sequence).

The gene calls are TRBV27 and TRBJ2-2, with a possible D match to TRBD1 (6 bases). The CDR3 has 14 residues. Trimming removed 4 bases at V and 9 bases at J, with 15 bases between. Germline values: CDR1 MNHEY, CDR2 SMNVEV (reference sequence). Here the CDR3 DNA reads TGTGCCAGCAGTTCGCAGGGGTTAATTAGGGAGCTGTTTTTT. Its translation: CASSSQGLIRELFF.

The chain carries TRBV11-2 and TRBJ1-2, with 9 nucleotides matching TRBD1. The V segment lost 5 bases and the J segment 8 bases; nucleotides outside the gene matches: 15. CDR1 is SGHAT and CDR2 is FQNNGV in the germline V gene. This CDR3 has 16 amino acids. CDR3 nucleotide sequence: TGTGCCAGCAGCCCCTTCGGCGGGACAGGGTGGGGCGGCTACACCTTC. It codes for CASSPFGGTGWGGYTF.

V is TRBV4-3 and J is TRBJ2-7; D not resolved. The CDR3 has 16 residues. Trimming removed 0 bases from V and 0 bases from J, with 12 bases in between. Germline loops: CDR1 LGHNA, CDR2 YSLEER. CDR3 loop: CASSQDQGGNSYEQYF. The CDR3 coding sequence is TGCGCCAGCAGCCAAGATCAAGGTGGGAACTCCTACGAGCAGTACTTC.